This T cell receptor (beta chain) is from a study of T cells after yellow fever vaccination (dated by TCRdb to between 2019 and 2020). Study-level background: The SMART-Seq v4 Ultra Low Input RNA kit was used to prepare libraries from fractions with low cell numbers. To follow T-cell clones before and after primary and booster YFV17D yellow fever vaccination, bulk TCR alpha and beta repertoires were sequenced over time. Blood was drawn at multiple timepoints before and after primary and secondary immunization, with bulk PBMC replicates and cell subsets isolated. Two healthy male donors, one aged 18 to 30 and one aged 30 to 40 years, made up the cohort. Here is what the overall study found, with its caveats: After the booster, most clones that had expanded after primary vaccination were detected again (over 95% of CD4 and 88% of CD8), suggesting broad maintenance of memory. Because the study included only two donors, the extent to which the findings can be generalized is limited. A small fraction of clonotypes appeared in both the CD4 and CD8 compartments, likely as a result of convergent recombination. FACS-sorted repertoires could contain abundant contaminating clonotypes from the bulk population, so computational filtering was required. The secondary T-cell response was found to be weaker but faster than the primary response, with a peak reached on day 5 rather than on day 15.

Synthesis of TCR cDNA relied on 5'RACE template switching, a step that introduced a universal primer site along with unique molecular identifiers. Priming for cDNA synthesis came from both the TCR alpha and TCR beta constant segments. Library amplification used two PCR steps, and the second PCR step added sample barcodes and sequencing adapters. Libraries were sequenced on Illumina HiSeq 2500 (2x100 bp) or NovaSeq (2x150 bp). In the authors' own workflow: MIGEC was used to demultiplex reads and collapse the reads into UMI consensus sequences, and MiXCR was used for V(D)J alignment. Using edgeR on replicate PBMC samples, clonotypes were called vaccine-responding if FDR was below 0.01 and the log2 fold change was above 5 up to day 15. Bulk clonotypes were assigned CD4 or CD8 identity according to which sequenced CD4 or CD8 repertoire held them at higher abundance. TCRdb ran its own pipeline on the public reads, namely fastp trimming at Q25 and MiXCR clone calling, and kept in-frame beta chains. Under each unique CDR3 protein, matching rows form one entry showing the most common genes and DNA. V and J calls and clone size were set by TCRdb, not the authors. The sample has approximately 150,000 distinct CDR3 sequences on record, approximately 6.2% of them singletons. Of the sample, roughly 3% falls within the top ten clones.

This clonotype was counted at least ten times. Its target antigen remains unknown. No clone much larger than this one lies a single base away; base qualities are absent. The intended sense of this specimen's treatment or condition label: live attenuated yellow fever vaccine strain. A standard Ficoll-Paque protocol was used to isolate PBMCs from peripheral blood. CD4 and CD8 T-cell fractions were isolated with Dynabeads CD4 and CD8 positive selection kits. TriZol was used to extract RNA from bulk PBMCs, from CD4 and CD8 fractions, and from dextramer-positive and dextramer-negative fractions. At the junction V is shortened by 1 base and J by 12 bases, with 13 bases in between. The CDR3 runs 12 amino acids, cysteine and phenylalanine included. This entry keeps only the CDR3 DNA: 36 bases, framed from base 1. CDR1 SGHRS and CDR2 YFSETQ were looked up in the germline V gene.

The sequence joins TRBV5-1 to TRBJ1-1; no D gene call is confident. The sequences come from CD4+ T cells sorted from PBMCs, collected on the day of the first yellow fever vaccination. This clonotype was obtained from a man between 18 and 35 years old who received the YFV17D yellow fever vaccine. The nucleotides read TGCGCCAGCAGCTTGCTGGACGGGGAATCTTTCTTT. Translated, this is CASSLLDGESFF. When the CDR3 is completed using the reference TRBV5-1 and TRBJ1-1 genes on either side, the full variable domain is KAGVTQTPRYLIKTRGQQVTLSCSPISGHRSVSWYQQTPGQGLQFLFEYFSETQRNKGNFPGRFSGRQFSNSRSEMNVSTLELGDSALYLCASSLLDGESFFGQGTRLTVV.